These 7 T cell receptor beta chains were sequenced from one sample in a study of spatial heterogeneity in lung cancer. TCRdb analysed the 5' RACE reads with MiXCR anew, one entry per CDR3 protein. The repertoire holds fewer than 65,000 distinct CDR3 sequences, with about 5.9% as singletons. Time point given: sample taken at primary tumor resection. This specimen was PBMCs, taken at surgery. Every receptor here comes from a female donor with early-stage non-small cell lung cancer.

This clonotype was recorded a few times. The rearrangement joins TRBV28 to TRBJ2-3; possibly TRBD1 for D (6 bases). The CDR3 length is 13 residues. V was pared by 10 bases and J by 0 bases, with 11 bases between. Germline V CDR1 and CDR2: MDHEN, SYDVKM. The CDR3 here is CATLDRSTDTQYF. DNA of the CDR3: TGTGCCACCCTCGACAGGAGCACAGATACGCAGTATTTT.

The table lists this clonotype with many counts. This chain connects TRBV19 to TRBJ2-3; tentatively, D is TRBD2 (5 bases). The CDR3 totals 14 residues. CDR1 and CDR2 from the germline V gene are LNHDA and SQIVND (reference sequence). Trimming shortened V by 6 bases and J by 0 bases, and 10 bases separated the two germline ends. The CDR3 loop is CASRLAPSTDTQYF. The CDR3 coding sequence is TGTGCCAGTAGGCTAGCCCCTAGCACAGATACGCAGTATTTT.

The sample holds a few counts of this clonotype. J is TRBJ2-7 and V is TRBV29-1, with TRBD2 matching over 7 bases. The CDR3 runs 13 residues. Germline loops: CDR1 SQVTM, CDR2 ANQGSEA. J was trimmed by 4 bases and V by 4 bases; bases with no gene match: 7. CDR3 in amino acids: CSVVRAGRYEQYF. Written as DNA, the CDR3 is TGCAGCGTTGTACGAGCGGGACGGTACGAGCAGTACTTC.

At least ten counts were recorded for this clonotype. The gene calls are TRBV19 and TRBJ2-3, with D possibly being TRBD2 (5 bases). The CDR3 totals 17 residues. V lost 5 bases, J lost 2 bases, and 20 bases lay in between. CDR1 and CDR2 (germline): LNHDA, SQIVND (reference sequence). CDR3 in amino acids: CASSPLGRPGFTDTQYF. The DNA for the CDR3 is TGTGCCAGTAGTCCCCTAGGGAGACCGGGCTTCACAGATACGCAGTATTTT. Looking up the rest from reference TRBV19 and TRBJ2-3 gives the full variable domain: DGGITQSPKYLFRKEGQNVTLSCEQNLNHDAMYWYRQDPGQGLRLIYYSQIVNDFQKGDIAEGYSVSREKKESFPLTVTSAQKNPTAFYLCASSPLGRPGFTDTQYFGPGTRLTVL.

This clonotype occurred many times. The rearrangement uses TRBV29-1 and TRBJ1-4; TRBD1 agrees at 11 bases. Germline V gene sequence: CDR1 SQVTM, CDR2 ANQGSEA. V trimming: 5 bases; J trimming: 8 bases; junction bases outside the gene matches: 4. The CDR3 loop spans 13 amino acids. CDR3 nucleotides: TGCAGCGTTCAGAGGGACAGGGGGGAAAAACTGTTTTTT. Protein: CSVQRDRGEKLFF. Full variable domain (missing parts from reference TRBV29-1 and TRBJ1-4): SAVISQKPSRDICQRGTSLTIQCQVDSQVTMMFWYRQQPGQSLTLIATANQGSEATYESGFVIDKFPISRPNLTFSTLTVSNMSPEDSSIYLCSVQRDRGEKLFFGSGTQLSVL.

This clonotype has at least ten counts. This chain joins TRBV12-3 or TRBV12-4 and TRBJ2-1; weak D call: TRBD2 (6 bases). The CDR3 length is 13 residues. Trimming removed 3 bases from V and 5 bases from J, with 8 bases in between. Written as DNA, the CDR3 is TGTGCCAGCAGTTTCCCGGGGGACAATGAGCAGTTCTTC. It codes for CASSFPGDNEQFF.

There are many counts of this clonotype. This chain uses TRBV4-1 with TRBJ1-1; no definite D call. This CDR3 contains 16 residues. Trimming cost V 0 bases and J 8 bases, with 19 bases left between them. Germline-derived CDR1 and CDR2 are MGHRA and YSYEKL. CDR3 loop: CASSQDPQAGVKEAFF. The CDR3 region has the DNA TGCGCCAGCAGCCAAGATCCCCAGGCGGGAGTCAAAGAAGCTTTCTTT.